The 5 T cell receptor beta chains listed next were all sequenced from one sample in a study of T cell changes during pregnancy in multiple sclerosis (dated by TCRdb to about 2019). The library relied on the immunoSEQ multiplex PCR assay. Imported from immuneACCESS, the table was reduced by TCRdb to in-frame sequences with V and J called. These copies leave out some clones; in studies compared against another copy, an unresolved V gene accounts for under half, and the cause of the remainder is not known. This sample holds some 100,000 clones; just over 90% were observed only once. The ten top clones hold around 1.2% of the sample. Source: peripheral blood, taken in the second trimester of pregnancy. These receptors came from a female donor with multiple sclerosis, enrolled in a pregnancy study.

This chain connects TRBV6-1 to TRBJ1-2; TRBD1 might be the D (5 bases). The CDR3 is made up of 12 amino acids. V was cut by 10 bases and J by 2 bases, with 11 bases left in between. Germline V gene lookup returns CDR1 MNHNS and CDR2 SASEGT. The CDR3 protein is CATRGVNYGYTF. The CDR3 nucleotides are TGTGCCACTCGGGGGGTAAACTATGGCTACACCTTC.

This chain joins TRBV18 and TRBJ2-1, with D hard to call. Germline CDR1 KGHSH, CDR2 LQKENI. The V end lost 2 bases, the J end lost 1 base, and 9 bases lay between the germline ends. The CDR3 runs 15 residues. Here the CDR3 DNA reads TGTGCCAGCTCACCAATTGGCCTGTCCTACAATGAGCAGTTCTTC. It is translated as CASSPIGLSYNEQFF.

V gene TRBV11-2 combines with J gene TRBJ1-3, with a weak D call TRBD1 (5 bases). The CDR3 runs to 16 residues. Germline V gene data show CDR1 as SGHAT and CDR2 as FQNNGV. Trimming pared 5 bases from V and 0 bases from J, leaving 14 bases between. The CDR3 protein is CASSLVGDSSGNTIYF. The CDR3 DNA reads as TGTGCCAGCAGCCTAGTGGGGGACTCCTCTGGAAACACCATATATTTT.

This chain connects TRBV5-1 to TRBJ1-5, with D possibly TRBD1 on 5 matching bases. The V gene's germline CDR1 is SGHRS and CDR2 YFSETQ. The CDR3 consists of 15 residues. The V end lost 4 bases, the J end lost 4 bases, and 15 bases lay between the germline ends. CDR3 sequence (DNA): TGCGCCAGCAGCCCCGGGGGACCTGGAAATCAGCCCCAGCATTTT. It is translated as CASSPGGPGNQPQHF.

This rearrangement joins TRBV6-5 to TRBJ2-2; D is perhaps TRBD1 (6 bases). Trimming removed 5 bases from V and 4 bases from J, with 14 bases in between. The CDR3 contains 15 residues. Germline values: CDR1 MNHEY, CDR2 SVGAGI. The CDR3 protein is CASSPTGQGTGELFF. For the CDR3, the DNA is TGTGCCAGCAGTCCCACAGGGCAGGGCACCGGGGAGCTGTTTTTT.